Listed here are 22 T cell receptor beta chains from one sample, sequenced in a study of blood T cell repertoires in COVID-19. TCRdb's table, derived via immunoSEQ multiplex PCR, lists solely in-frame clones and lacks some. Among over 150,000 clones listed, around 84% were seen once. Specimen: peripheral blood. These receptor sequences come from a middle-aged man with active or convalescent COVID-19.

The gene calls are TRBV5-1 and TRBJ1-1, with D unclear. Germline V CDR1 and CDR2: SGHRS, YFSETQ. V lost 2 bases, J lost 1 base, and 6 bases lay in between. This CDR3 region has 13 residues. CDR3 protein: CASSFGSNTEAFF. CDR3 in DNA: TGCGCCAGCAGCTTCGGGTCGAACACTGAAGCTTTCTTT.

The CDR3 loop reads CASSYSGSRRYGYTF. CDR3 nucleotides: TGTGCCAGCAGTTACAGCGGCAGTCGGAGGTATGGCTACACCTTC. This chain uses TRBV6-2 or TRBV6-3 with TRBJ1-2; the D is unclear. The length of the CDR3 is 15 residues. Deletions cut 2 bases from V and 5 bases from J, with 15 bases between. Germline V lookup: CDR1 MNHEY, CDR2 SVGEGT.

The chain joins TRBV10-3 to TRBJ2-2, with TRBD1 identical over 11 bases. Germline-derived CDR1 and CDR2 are ENHRY and SYGVKD. With 7 bases clipped from V and 1 base from J, the junction kept 2 bases outside the gene matches. The CDR3 contains 15 residues. CDR3 sequence reads: CAIMGQGENTGELFF. CDR3 nucleotide sequence: TGTGCCATCATGGGACAGGGGGAGAACACCGGGGAGCTGTTTTTT.

This chain uses TRBV9 with TRBJ2-1, with a possible D match to TRBD2 (6 bases). With 8 bases removed from V and 6 bases from J, the gap between germline ends came to 15 bases. The CDR3 sequence is 13 residues long. Germline CDR1 and CDR2: SGDLS and YYNGEE. CDR3 nucleotides: TGTGCCAGTAATCTAGCCGGGGGCAATGAGCAGTTCTTC. Its translation is CASNLAGGNEQFF. Based on the CDR3 plus reference TRBV9 and TRBJ2-1, the full variable domain is DSGVTQTPKHLITATGQRVTLRCSPRSGDLSVYWYQQSLDQGLQFLIQYYNGEERAKGNILERFSAQQFPDLHSELNLSSLELGDSALYFCASNLAGGNEQFFGPGTRLTVL.

The CDR3 here is CASSLAFSSYEQYF. The DNA of the CDR3 is TGTGCCAGCAGCTTAGCGTTTAGCTCCTACGAGCAGTACTTC. The V gene is TRBV7-2, the J gene TRBJ2-7; D is uncertain. This CDR3 is built from 14 residues. Germline CDR1 reads SGHTA; CDR2 reads FQGNSA. V shed 0 bases and J shed 0 bases, with 6 bases lying between them.

In regard to this clone: One junction end disagrees with the germline gene, perhaps due to a read error. V gene TRBV3-1 (or the pseudogene TRBV3-2) combines with J gene TRBJ1-1; D gene unclear. This CDR3 comprises 14 residues. In germline, CDR1 is LGHDT, CDR2 YNNKEL (reference sequence). The CDR3 nucleotides read TGTGCCAGCAGCGAAGAGGACGGGGACACTGAAGCTTTCTTT. This gives the protein CASSEEDGDTEAFF.

The chain has TRBV18 and TRBJ1-1, with a tentative D call TRBD1 (5 bases). In germline, CDR1 is KGHSH, CDR2 LQKENI. Trimming cost V 3 bases and J 1 base, with 12 bases left between them. CDR3 length: 15 residues. DNA of the CDR3: TGTGCCAGCTCACCCGTCAGGGTGAGGAACACTGAAGCTTTCTTT. It specifies CASSPVRVRNTEAFF.

The V gene is TRBV6-1, the J gene TRBJ1-2; D may be TRBD1 (5 bases). The CDR3 contains 11 residues. V was shortened by 11 bases and J by 5 bases, with 12 bases between the two germline ends. The germline V gene encodes CDR1 MNHNS and CDR2 SASEGT. The CDR3 DNA is TGTGCCTCGCGGGGCCGTTATGGCTACACCTTC. Protein product: CASRGRYGYTF.

In this sample, this clone turned up a few times. The CDR3 coding sequence is TGTGCCAGCAGTCCCCTGGCGGGGCAGCCCCAGCATTTT. The encoded protein is CASSPLAGQPQHF. V usage is TRBV6-2 or TRBV6-3 and J usage is TRBJ1-5; D is undetermined. Germline CDR1 and CDR2: MNHEY and SVGEGT. V gave up 5 bases and J gave up 7 bases, with 12 bases separating them. This CDR3 has 13 amino acids.

The chain recombines TRBV9 with TRBJ2-2; 8 bases align to TRBD2. CDR1 SGDLS and CDR2 YYNGEE come from the germline V gene. The ends lost 3 bases at V and 2 bases at J; junction bases unmatched: 3. The CDR3 loop spans 15 amino acids. CDR3 protein: CASSESGGNTGELFF. In DNA form, the CDR3 reads TGTGCCAGCAGCGAAAGCGGGGGAAACACCGGGGAGCTGTTTTTT.

The chain links TRBV19 to TRBJ1-3, with D hard to call. CDR3 length equals 13 residues. CDR1 is LNHDA and CDR2 is SQIVND in the germline V gene (reference sequence). Between the trimmed V and J ends, which lost 8 bases and 3 bases, there was a span of 11 bases. The CDR3 sequence is CASSGEFGNTIYF. The CDR3 nucleotides read TGTGCCAGTTCTGGGGAGTTTGGAAACACCATATATTTT.

To note about this clone: A junction end diverges from the germline sequence, so it may reflect a read error. The chain couples TRBV6-5 to TRBJ1-1, with 7 bases identical to TRBD1. Looked up from germline, CDR1 is MNHEY and CDR2 is SVGAGI. The CDR3 is 13 residues long. The CDR3 protein is CASSLIGRGGRLF. The DNA of the CDR3 is TGTGCCAGCAGTTTAATAGGTAGAGGGGGCAGGTTGTTT.

The rearrangement links TRBV3-1 (or the pseudogene TRBV3-2) to TRBJ1-5; D is ambiguous. Germline loops: CDR1 LGHDT, CDR2 YNNKEL (reference sequence). Trimming took off 0 bases at V and 1 base at J, with 7 bases between the two ends. CDR3 length: 15 residues. CDR3 sequence reads: CASSQDAGSNQPQHF. As DNA, the CDR3 is TGTGCCAGCAGCCAAGATGCAGGAAGCAATCAGCCCCAGCATTTT.

The J gene is TRBJ2-7, the V gene TRBV6-4; the D gene is possibly TRBD2 (6 bases). CDR1 MRHNA and CDR2 SNTAGT come from the germline V gene. Trimming took 3 bases from V and 2 from J, leaving 20 bases between them. The CDR3 is made up of 17 amino acids. The CDR3 coding sequence is TGTGCCAGCAGTGAGAATTGGGGCGGGACGGAACCCTACGAGCAGTACTTC. It translates to CASSENWGGTEPYEQYF.

The chain couples TRBV19 to TRBJ2-7, with D tentatively TRBD1 (6 bases). With 3 bases removed from V and 6 bases from J, the gap between germline ends came to 15 bases. Germline values: CDR1 LNHDA, CDR2 SQIVND (reference sequence). The CDR3 spans 14 residues. The CDR3 nucleotides are TGTGCCAGTAGTATTGCCACAGGGTCGCGCGAGCAGTACTTC. This encodes CASSIATGSREQYF.

V usage is TRBV28 and J usage is TRBJ1-4, with 7 bases identical to TRBD1. V shed 4 bases, J shed 6 bases, and the junction held 11 bases outside the gene matches. The CDR3 runs to 16 residues. Germline assignment: CDR1 MDHEN and CDR2 SYDVKM. This CDR3 reads CASSSTGGGRDEKLFF. In DNA form, the CDR3 reads TGTGCCAGCAGTTCCACAGGAGGGGGCAGGGATGAAAAACTGTTTTTT.

The genes are TRBV3-1 (or the pseudogene TRBV3-2) and TRBJ1-2, with 9 nucleotides matching TRBD1. The V gene's germline CDR1 is LGHDT and CDR2 YNNKEL (reference sequence). This CDR3 spans 14 amino acids. The ends lost 6 bases at V and 5 bases at J; junction bases unmatched: 7. Written as DNA, the CDR3 is TGTGCCAGCAGTCCACAGGGGGCGTGGTATGGCTACACCTTC. Translated, it gives CASSPQGAWYGYTF.

V gene TRBV28 combines with J gene TRBJ2-4; D gene uncertain. Trimming stripped 5 bases from V and 3 bases from J, with 17 bases between. CDR1 is MDHEN and CDR2 is SYDVKM in the germline V gene. The CDR3 is 16 residues long. Here the CDR3 reads CASSKLLSGGKNIQYF. The CDR3 DNA is TGTGCCAGCAGTAAACTCCTATCCGGCGGCAAAAACATTCAGTACTTC.

The chain carries TRBV6-5 and TRBJ2-7, with 7 bases fitting TRBD1. The CDR3 loop spans 12 amino acids. V shed 8 bases and J 6 bases; nucleotides not matched to a gene: 7. Looked up from germline, CDR1 is MNHEY and CDR2 is SVGAGI. Here the CDR3 DNA reads TGTGCCAGCCTGGGACAGAGTTTCGAGCAGTACTTC. This gives the protein CASLGQSFEQYF.

The chain combines TRBV21-1 with TRBJ1-2; TRBD1 is the table's D call and was not checked against the DNA. TRBV21-1 is a documented pseudogene. The CDR3 has 17 amino acids. CDR3 DNA sequence: TGTGCCAGCAGCAAGTCTAAAGGGGAAGACCCTCTAATGGGCTACACCTTC. It specifies CASSKSKGEDPLMGYTF.

The chain uses TRBV9 and TRBJ2-3; 8 nucleotides match TRBD2. The CDR3 covers 17 residues. Unmatched junction bases numbered 7, after V lost 0 bases and J lost 1 base. Germline V gives CDR1 SGDLS, CDR2 YYNGEE. The CDR3 coding sequence is TGTGCCAGCAGCGTAGGCACTAGCGGAGGGGGCACAGATACGCAGTATTTT. Its protein product is CASSVGTSGGGTDTQYF.

About this clone: Other DNA sequences within the sample encode an identical CDR3. The chain carries TRBV5-4 and TRBJ1-1; TRBD1 might be the D (5 bases). Germline loops: CDR1 SGHNT, CDR2 YYREEE (reference sequence). V gave up 4 bases and J gave up 1 base, with 8 bases separating them. This CDR3 has 13 amino acids. The CDR3 protein is CASSLQGNTEAFF. DNA of the CDR3: TGTGCCAGCAGCCTTCAGGGGAACACTGAAGCTTTCTTT.